The 4 T cell receptor beta chains listed next were all sequenced from one sample in a study of early T cells in non-severe SARS-CoV-2 infection. TCRdb passed the 5' RACE reads through MiXCR, listing each CDR3 protein once. Here the sample spans nearly 80,000 distinct CDR3 sequences, 9.5% to 15% being singletons. Input material: whole blood. The receptor source for this set is an adult who was a healthcare worker with PCR-confirmed SARS-CoV-2 infection or an uninfected control (not recorded which).

A few counts support this clonotype. This sequence joins TRBV27 and TRBJ2-1; 7 positions match TRBD1. This CDR3 contains 15 residues. V shed 5 bases, J shed 3 bases, and the junction held 7 bases outside the gene matches. Germline V CDR1 and CDR2: MNHEY, SMNVEV (reference sequence). DNA for the CDR3: TGTGCCAGCAGTATACGACAGGGCCTCTACAATGAGCAGTTCTTC. Amino acid sequence: CASSIRQGLYNEQFF.

The chain is built from TRBV3-1 and TRBJ1-2; D uncertain. The CDR3 contains 15 residues. Looked up from germline, CDR1 is LGHDT and CDR2 is YNNKEL (reference sequence). Trimming cost V 0 bases and J 2 bases, with 10 bases left between them. The CDR3 protein is CASSQDLRLNYGYTF. CDR3 DNA: TGTGCCAGCAGCCAAGATCTGAGGCTGAACTATGGCTACACCTTC.

Written as DNA, the CDR3 is TGTGCCAGCAGTTTATCCGGGGGGCTATTTGGAAACACCATATATTTT. It translates to CASSLSGGLFGNTIYF. J is TRBJ1-3 and V is TRBV28; weak D call: TRBD1 (6 bases). Per the germline V gene, CDR1 is MDHEN and CDR2 is SYDVKM. V was trimmed by 1 base and J by 3 bases, leaving 13 bases between them. This CDR3 region has 16 residues.

In its sample, this clonotype was seen a few times. CDR3: CASTLVGRNQPQHF. For the CDR3, the DNA is TGTGCCAGCACTTTGGTGGGACGCAATCAGCCCCAGCATTTT. The J gene is TRBJ1-5, the V gene TRBV12-3 or TRBV12-4; tentative D call: TRBD1 (5 bases). The CDR3 spans 14 residues. V was pared by 7 bases and J by 2 bases, with 12 bases between.